This T cell receptor beta chain was identified during a study of response to subunit inactivated influenza vaccine. Notes on the study in general: Authors suggested each seasonal flu vaccination may recruit only limited numbers of new T cells.

MiXCR was run by TCRdb on the RT-PCR reads, yielding one entry per CDR3 protein. Seen here are about 580,000 distinct CDR3 sequences, approximately 15% observed once, and the top ten hold around 10%. The V gene lost 4 bases and the J gene lost 0 bases, with 13 bases spanning the gap. The CDR3 runs to 14 residues. CDR1 SQVTM and CDR2 ANQGSEA come from the germline V gene. This clonotype was detected only a few times. What it binds is unknown. The sequence derives from a man aged 50-59 years who received an inactivated influenza vaccine. This chain joins TRBV29-1 and TRBJ2-7, with D uncertain. The starting material was PBMCs from blood, obtained 11 to 12 days after vaccination. CDR3 nucleotide sequence: TGCAGCGTTGCACTGGGAAGTGGCTCCTACGAGCAGTACTTC. Translation gives CSVALGSGSYEQYF.